A single sample gave rise to the 9 T cell receptor beta chains below, sequenced in a study of technical replicates of blood from several donors. Assay used: immunoSEQ multiplex PCR; TCRdb lists only in-frame clones, some missing. This table has 85,000 to 100,000 clones, under 95% appearing once. The specimen was T cells isolated from PBMCs. The origin of the receptors is a human donor in good health.

CDR3 bases: TGTGCCTGGACGACTGGCACTCCCTACGAGCAGTACTTC. Encoded protein: CAWTTGTPYEQYF. This chain links TRBV30 with TRBJ2-7; D is undetermined. The CDR3 is 13 amino acids. Germline V gene lookup returns CDR1 GTSNPN and CDR2 SVGIG (reference sequence). Trimming took off 4 bases at V and 2 bases at J, with 12 bases between the two ends. Looking up the rest from reference TRBV30 and TRBJ2-7 gives the full variable domain: SQTIHQWPATLVQPVGSPLSLECTVEGTSNPNLYWYRQAAGRGLQLLFYSVGIGQISSEVPQNLSASRPQDRQFILSSKKLLLSDSGFYLCAWTTGTPYEQYFGPGTRLTVT.

This clone was seen once. The chain recombines TRBV16 with TRBJ2-3; possibly TRBD1 for D (5 bases). CDR3 size: 20 residues. Looked up from germline, CDR1 is KGHSY and CDR2 is FQNENV. Trimming took off 0 bases at V and 0 bases at J, with 22 bases between the two ends. The CDR3, as DNA: TGTGCCAGCAGCCAATCGTTTGGCAGGGTCTTCGCCGATAGCACAGATACGCAGTATTTT. This encodes CASSQSFGRVFADSTDTQYF.

This clone was observed a single time. The chain links TRBV19 to TRBJ1-4; 12 positions match TRBD1. The germline CDR1 and CDR2 sequences are LNHDA and SQIVND (reference sequence). V trimming: 3 bases; J trimming: 8 bases; junction bases outside the gene matches: 7. The CDR3 consists of 16 residues. The CDR3 region is CASSIGTGGAREKLFF. Written as DNA, the CDR3 is TGTGCCAGTAGTATCGGGACAGGGGGCGCGCGGGAAAAACTGTTTTTT. Full variable domain (outside the CDR3, taken from reference TRBV19 and TRBJ1-4): DGGITQSPKYLFRKEGQNVTLSCEQNLNHDAMYWYRQDPGQGLRLIYYSQIVNDFQKGDIAEGYSVSREKKESFPLTVTSAQKNPTAFYLCASSIGTGGAREKLFFGSGTQLSVL.

This clone was observed a single time. CDR3 sequence (DNA): TGTGCCAGCAGTATGACAGGGCCAGACTATGGCTACACCTTC. Protein product: CASSMTGPDYGYTF. The J gene is TRBJ1-2, the V gene TRBV27, with TRBD1 matching 7 bases. This CDR3 contains 14 residues. The trim removed 5 bases at V and 3 bases at J, leaving 6 bases unmatched. CDR1 is MNHEY and CDR2 is SMNVEV in the germline V gene (reference sequence).

The gene calls are TRBV11-2 and TRBJ2-1; D remains ambiguous. Trimming stripped 1 base from V and 4 bases from J, with 8 bases between. CDR1 is SGHAT, CDR2 FQNNGV, per germline. The CDR3 runs 14 residues. CDR3 sequence reads: CASSLAVEYNEQFF. The CDR3 nucleotides read TGTGCCAGCAGCTTAGCGGTAGAGTACAATGAGCAGTTCTTC. The full variable domain, with the rest looked up from reference TRBV11-2 and TRBJ2-1, is EAGVAQSPRYKIIEKRQSVAFWCNPISGHATLYWYQQILGQGPKLLIQFQNNGVVDDSQLPKDRFSAERLKGVDSTLKIQPAKLEDSAVYLCASSLAVEYNEQFFGPGTRLTVL.

The chain has TRBV19 and TRBJ1-2, with a tentative D call TRBD1 (5 bases). V was cut by 1 base and J by 6 bases, with 9 bases left in between. Per the germline V gene, CDR1 is LNHDA and CDR2 is SQIVND (reference sequence). This CDR3 contains 13 residues. DNA of the CDR3: TGTGCCAGTAGTATAGGGGGGGATAATGGCTACACCTTC. Translation gives CASSIGGDNGYTF. The full variable domain, its missing parts supplied by reference TRBV19 and TRBJ1-2, is DGGITQSPKYLFRKEGQNVTLSCEQNLNHDAMYWYRQDPGQGLRLIYYSQIVNDFQKGDIAEGYSVSREKKESFPLTVTSAQKNPTAFYLCASSIGGDNGYTFGSGTRLTVV.

The V call is TRBV11-2, the J call TRBJ2-5; D is unresolved. Germline assignment: CDR1 SGHAT and CDR2 FQNNGV. The CDR3 loop spans 12 amino acids. V lost 5 bases to trimming and J lost 5 bases, with 9 bases between them. Here the CDR3 reads CASSPNRETQYF. The CDR3 bases are TGTGCCAGCAGCCCGAATCGGGAGACCCAGTACTTC.

V usage is TRBV5-6 and J usage is TRBJ2-2, with 7 positions matching TRBD2. CDR1 and CDR2 (germline): SGHDT, YYEEEE. The V gene end was trimmed by 2 bases and the J gene end by 6 bases; junction bases not matched to a gene: 7. The CDR3 contains 15 residues. The CDR3 spells CASSFLRELSGELFF. The CDR3 DNA sequence: TGTGCCAGCAGCTTCTTGCGGGAGCTGTCCGGGGAGCTGTTTTTT.

The rearrangement uses TRBV30 and TRBJ1-3; D ambiguous. Germline V CDR1 and CDR2: GTSNPN, SVGIG (reference sequence). V was trimmed by 0 bases and J by 6 bases, leaving 3 bases between them. This CDR3 region has 11 residues. CDR3 loop: CAWSVLNTIYF. CDR3 sequence (DNA): TGTGCCTGGAGTGTCCTAAACACCATATATTTT.